The rows below give T cell receptor beta chains drawn from one sample of a study of T cells in Graves' hyperthyroidism and ophthalmopathy. TCRdb fed the multiplex PCR reads into MiXCR, producing one record per CDR3 protein. The sample carries 250,000 to 400,000 distinct CDR3 sequences, roughly 15% recorded once. Sample: blood. These TCRs come from a middle-aged woman with Graves' ophthalmopathy. The CDR3 runs from the conserved cysteine through the conserved F or W. Fields, in order: J gene, clone size, V gene, D gene, CDR3 DNA, CDR3 protein. A D gene is named only where the DNA matches it firmly. The size of a clone is reported for some rows only, either as once, few or many, or as a class for expanded clones.

TRBJ1-6 | many | TRBV7-2 | TRBD1 | TGTGCCAGCAGCTCGGGACAGGGGCGTCAATCACCCCTCCACTTT | CASSSGQGRQSPLHF
TRBJ1-1 | many | TRBV2 | NA | TGTGCCAGCGTCACATGGCTCGCGACTGAAGCTTTCTTT | CASVTWLATEAFF
TRBJ2-3 | many | TRBV7-9 | TRBD1 | TGTGCCAGCAGACCCTTTGACAGGGGACGTTTGGGCACAGATACGCAGTATTTT | CASRPFDRGRLGTDTQYF
TRBJ1-2 | many | TRBV2 | TRBD1 | TGTGCCAGCAGCCATATAGCAGGGGGCTTGTTGGGTGGCTACACCTTC | CASSHIAGGLLGGYTF
TRBJ1-3 | NA | TRBV28 | NA | TGTGCCAGCAGTTTGGAGCGAAACACCATATATTTT | CASSLERNTIYF
TRBJ1-2 | many | TRBV12-3/TRBV12-4 | TRBD1 | TGTGCCAGCAGTTCCCCACAGGGGACGATCTATGGCTACACCTTC | CASSSPQGTIYGYTF
TRBJ1-6 | few | TRBV29-1 | NA | TGCAGCGTTGCACCCCTACCTAATTCACCCCTCCACTTT | CSVAPLPNSPLHF
TRBJ2-1 | many | TRBV27 | NA | TGTGCCAGCACCCTCGACAGCTACAATGAGCAGTTCTTC | CASTLDSYNEQFF
TRBJ1-3 | few | TRBV5-5 | NA | TGTGCCAGCAGCTTTGCCAGAGAGGGAAACACCATATATTTT | CASSFAREGNTIYF
TRBJ2-7 | many | TRBV6-1 | TRBD1 | TGTGCCAGCATTGGGGCAGGGGGTTCTCTATACGAGCAGTACTTC | CASIGAGGSLYEQYF
TRBJ2-7 | few | TRBV5-5 | NA | TGTGCCAGCAGCTTGGAAGTTTCAGAGATCTACGAGCAGTACTTC | CASSLEVSEIYEQYF
TRBJ2-5 | many | TRBV7-9 | NA | TGTGCCAGCAGCTTAACAGGGTTGTGGGAGACCCAGTACTTC | CASSLTGLWETQYF
TRBJ2-2 | NA | TRBV20-1 | NA | TGCAGTGCTACCCACAGGCCCCTCGGGGAGCTGTTTTTT | CSATHRPLGELFF
TRBJ1-2 | many | TRBV10-3 | NA | TGTGCCATCAGTGAAGCACTTTGGGTACAGTCCTATGGCTACACCTTC | CAISEALWVQSYGYTF
TRBJ2-7 | many | TRBV28 | TRBD2 | TGTGCCAGCAGTTTGGCCCTAGCGGTCGGCTACGAGCAGTACTTC | CASSLALAVGYEQYF
TRBJ1-4 | many | TRBV12-3/TRBV12-4 | NA | TGTGCCAGCAGTCGGCCCGGGGTTCGGGAAAAACTGTTTTTT | CASSRPGVREKLFF
TRBJ1-5 | many | TRBV28 | NA | TGTGCCAGCAGTTTAAGTTTCTTAAACCAGCCCCAGCATTTT | CASSLSFLNQPQHF
TRBJ1-5 | many | TRBV20-1 | TRBD1 | TGCAGTGCTGCATACAAACAGGGGGCTGGGCAGCCCCAGCATTTT | CSAAYKQGAGQPQHF
TRBJ2-3 | NA | TRBV7-9 | TRBD2 | TGTGCCAGCAGCTTATCTAGCGGGGGGTTAGATACGCAGTATTTT | CASSLSSGGLDTQYF
TRBJ2-7 | NA | TRBV5-1 | TRBD2 | TGCGCCAGCAGCGCCCGACCTACCGGGACTACCACCTACGAGCAGTACTTC | CASSARPTGTTTYEQYF
TRBJ2-2 | many | TRBV6-1 | NA | TGTGCCAGCAGTCTAGGGTCCGGGGAGCTGTTTTTT | CASSLGSGELFF
TRBJ1-1 | many | TRBV6-2/TRBV6-3 | TRBD1 | TGTGCCAGCAGAATACAGGGGGTTACTGAAGCTTTCTTT | CASRIQGVTEAFF
TRBJ1-1 | many | TRBV11-2 | NA | TGTGCCAGCAGCTTGAGGTTAGGACGGCTGAACACTGAAGCTTTCTTT | CASSLRLGRLNTEAFF
TRBJ1-4 | NA | TRBV5-5 | NA | TGTGCCAGCAGCCTGAACCCGGGAAATAATGAAAAACTGTTTTTT | CASSLNPGNNEKLFF
TRBJ1-2 | many | TRBV19 | TRBD1 | TGTGCCAGTAGTATCCCTGGGACAGGGGGCCATGGCTACACCTTC | CASSIPGTGGHGYTF
TRBJ2-2 | many | TRBV12-3/TRBV12-4 | NA | TGTGCCAGCAGTTTCCATCCCGGGGAGCTGTTTTTT | CASSFHPGELFF
TRBJ2-7 | NA | TRBV10-3 | NA | TGTGCCGCGGGGCAGGTAGTATCCGAGCAGTACTTC | CAAGQVVSEQYF
TRBJ1-6 | NA | TRBV27 | TRBD1 | TGTGCCAGCAGTATCCGGGACAGGGACTCACCCCTCCACTTT | CASSIRDRDSPLHF
TRBJ2-7 | NA | TRBV19 | TRBD1 | TGTGCCAGTAGTTTTCTCCCCGGACAGGGGACTCTACAGCAGTACTTC | CASSFLPGQGTLQQYF
TRBJ2-3 | many | TRBV20-1 | TRBD1 | TGCAGTGCTCGACAGGGGGCAGGGACAGATACGCAGTATTTT | CSARQGAGTDTQYF
TRBJ1-4 | NA | TRBV5-1 | NA | TGCGCCAGCAGCTTAGGAGTTTATCGTGAAAAACTGTTTTTT | CASSLGVYREKLFF
TRBJ1-2 | once | TRBV28 | NA | TGTGCCAGCAGTTTATGGACATATGGCTACACCTTC | CASSLWTYGYTF
TRBJ2-3 | few | TRBV4-2 | NA | TGTGCCAGCAGCCAAAGTTTGGGGGCCCTTGATACGCAGTATTTT | CASSQSLGALDTQYF
TRBJ1-5 | many | TRBV6-1 | TRBD1 | TGTGCCAGCAGTGAAGGACAGGGGAGGTATCAGCCCCAGCATTTT | CASSEGQGRYQPQHF
TRBJ1-2 | few | TRBV19 | TRBD1 | TGTGCCAGTAGTCCAAGGGGATGGCCAGGGGGCGCGTCTTACGGCTACACCTTC | CASSPRGWPGGASYGYTF
TRBJ2-5 | many | TRBV2 | TRBD2 | TGTGCCAGCAGCGGGACTAGCGGGACCCCCTTGGAGACCCAGTACTTC | CASSGTSGTPLETQYF
TRBJ2-2 | NA | TRBV4-1 | NA | TGCGCCAGCAGCCAAGATAATTGGCGCTACACCGGGGAGCTGTTTTTT | CASSQDNWRYTGELFF
TRBJ2-5 | many | TRBV3-1 | NA | TGTGCCAGCAGCCAAGTCGGAGCAGGGGCCCAAGAGACCCAGTACTTC | CASSQVGAGAQETQYF
TRBJ2-2 | many | TRBV6-5 | NA | TGTGCCAGCAGTTACCGACGGTTCGCGAACACCGGGGAGCTGTTTTTT | CASSYRRFANTGELFF
TRBJ2-5 | NA | TRBV9 | TRBD2 | TGTGCCAGCACCGGGACTAGCGGGGGGGGGATCCAGTACTTC | CASTGTSGGGIQYF
TRBJ1-1 | NA | TRBV18 | NA | TGTGCCAGCTCACTGTTCCGGGAGAACACTGAAGCTTTCTTT | CASSLFRENTEAFF
TRBJ2-1 | NA | TRBV5-1 | TRBD2 | TGCGCCAGCAGCCCCGCAATCGGGGGGGCCAATGAGCAGTTCTTC | CASSPAIGGANEQFF
TRBJ2-7 | many | TRBV19 | TRBD1 | TGTGCCAGTAGTTCCGGACAGGGGATCAACGAGCAGTACTTC | CASSSGQGINEQYF
TRBJ1-2 | many | TRBV28 | NA | TGTGCCAGCAGAATCAGGGGCTGGGGCTACACCTTC | CASRIRGWGYTF
TRBJ2-5 | few | TRBV5-1 | NA | TGCGCCAGCAGCTTGGCACAGGGACCTCAAGAGACCCAGTACTTC | CASSLAQGPQETQYF
TRBJ1-6 | few | TRBV5-5 | NA | TGTGCCAGCAGCTTGGTGCCGGGGACCTATAATTCACCCCTCCACTTT | CASSLVPGTYNSPLHF
TRBJ2-2 | NA | TRBV5-6 | NA | TGTGCCAGCAGCTGGGGCAGGGTGAACACCGGGGAGCTGTTTTTT | CASSWGRVNTGELFF
TRBJ2-1 | many | TRBV7-8 | TRBD1 | TGTGCCAGCAGCAGGGCCGGGACAGGGATCTACAATGAGCAGTTCTTC | CASSRAGTGIYNEQFF
TRBJ2-3 | many | TRBV7-6 | NA | TGTGCCAGCAGCTTACGCCGAGCTCCTAGCACAGATACGCAGTATTTT | CASSLRRAPSTDTQYF
TRBJ2-7 | NA | TRBV20-1 | TRBD2 | TGCAGTGCTAGAGATGAGGCGAGCGGGGGGCCGAGCTCCTACGAGCAGTACTTC | CSARDEASGGPSSYEQYF
TRBJ2-1 | NA | TRBV14 | TRBD2 | TGTGCCAGCAGCAATAGCGGGAGCCTCGGCTACAATGAGCAGTTCTTC | CASSNSGSLGYNEQFF
TRBJ2-1 | many | TRBV28 | TRBD2 | TGTGCCAGCAGCCCAATTAGCGGGAGAAACGAGCAGTTCTTC | CASSPISGRNEQFF
TRBJ1-2 | NA | TRBV9 | NA | TGTGCCAGCAGCGTAGTTCCGGGGGACTCCCCCTATGGCTACACCTTC | CASSVVPGDSPYGYTF
TRBJ2-5 | many | TRBV2 | NA | TGTGCCAGCAGTGGGGGACATTTGGGGACCCAGTACTTC | CASSGGHLGTQYF
TRBJ1-2 | many | TRBV19 | NA | TGTGCCAGTACCCCCGGCGCGGGGCTTGGCTACACCTTC | CASTPGAGLGYTF
TRBJ1-5 | NA | TRBV12-3/TRBV12-4 | TRBD1 | TGTGCCAGCAGTTTCGGCTGGACAGGGGGCAATCAGCCCCAGCATTTT | CASSFGWTGGNQPQHF
TRBJ2-3 | many | TRBV28 | TRBD2 | TGTGCCAGCAGCCTTGCGGGAGGTTTCACAGATACGCAGTATTTT | CASSLAGGFTDTQYF
TRBJ1-1 | many | TRBV20-1 | NA | TGCAGAGGTCCGAGACTCCGAGGCTTGAACACTGAAGCTTTCTTT | CRGPRLRGLNTEAFF
TRBJ1-2 | many | TRBV12-3/TRBV12-4 | NA | TGTGCCAGCAGTTTAGGGTGGAACTATGGCTACACCTTC | CASSLGWNYGYTF
TRBJ1-2 | many | TRBV19 | NA | TGTGCCAGTACGAACTCCCATGGCTACACCTTC | CASTNSHGYTF